This is a list of T cell receptor beta chains from one sample in a study of blood T cell repertoires in COVID-19. Assay used: immunoSEQ multiplex PCR; TCRdb lists only in-frame clones, some missing. The sample carries approximately 150,000 clones, around 88% recorded once. The sample taken for sequencing was peripheral blood. These receptors were taken from a woman aged 55-69 years with acute or convalescent COVID-19. The CDR3 runs from the conserved cysteine through the conserved F or W. D genes are given only for firm matches. Size is stated for part of the rows, as once, few or many counts, or as a class when the clone is expanded.

>TRBJ2-7|NA|TRBV5-1|TRBD1
TGCGCCAGCAGCTCCCGGGACAGACGCTCTGAGCAGTACTTC
CASSSRDRRSEQYF
>TRBJ2-5|NA|TRBV27|TRBD1
TGTGCCAGCAGCCGGACAGGGGGTATCCTAAGGGAGACCCAGTACTTC
CASSRTGGILRETQYF
>TRBJ2-3|NA|TRBV6-2/TRBV6-3|NA
TGTGCCAGCAGTTACGGCGGGGCTTGGGATACGCAGTATTTT
CASSYGGAWDTQYF
>TRBJ1-5|NA|TRBV28|NA
TGTGCCAGCAGTTTAGAAGGAGCCTTTAGCAATCAGCCCCAGCATTTT
CASSLEGAFSNQPQHF
>TRBJ2-5|NA|TRBV7-2|NA
TGTGCCAGCAGCTTAGGAACAGGAAGTCAAGAGACCCAGTACTTC
CASSLGTGSQETQYF
>TRBJ1-2|few|TRBV2|TRBD1
TGTGCCAGCGGGATGGGACAGGAGTCAGGCTACACCTTC
CASGMGQESGYTF
>TRBJ2-7|NA|TRBV18|TRBD2
TGTGCCAGCTCACAGTACGGGGGGGCCGTCGACGAGCAGTACTTC
CASSQYGGAVDEQYF
>TRBJ2-5|NA|TRBV9|NA
TGTGCCAGCAGCGTAGAGGAGCGGCCTCAAGAGACCCAGTACTTC
CASSVEERPQETQYF
>TRBJ1-2|NA|TRBV7-9|TRBD1
TGTGCCAGCAGCTCCCGACAGGGGCCAGACACCTTC
CASSSRQGPDTF
>TRBJ2-2|few|TRBV5-4|NA
TGTGCCAGCAGACGAGACACCGGGGAGCTGTTTTTT
CASRRDTGELFF
>TRBJ2-7|NA|TRBV6-5|NA
TGTGCCAGCACCCTGGACAGTGATACCTACGAGCAGTACTTC
CASTLDSDTYEQYF
>TRBJ2-5|NA|TRBV7-2|TRBD1
TGTGCCAGCAGCCGGGACAGATTACAAGAGACCCAGTACTTC
CASSRDRLQETQYF
>TRBJ2-1|NA|TRBV20-1|NA
TGCAGTGCTCTGGAGAACAATGAGCAGTTCTTC
CSALENNEQFF
>TRBJ2-3|NA|TRBV19|NA
TGTGCCAGTAGTATAGTCCTCGGAGGGGCAGGGACGGAGAGCACAGATACGCAGTATTTT
CASSIVLGGAGTESTDTQYF
>TRBJ1-1|NA|TRBV5-4|TRBD1
TGTGCCAGCAGCCCTACATGGACAGGGAACACTGAAGCTTTCTTT
CASSPTWTGNTEAFF
>TRBJ2-2|NA|TRBV27|TRBD2
TGTGCCAGCAGTCTCGGACTAGGCGGGGAGCTGTTTTTT
CASSLGLGGELFF
>TRBJ1-2|NA|TRBV4-1|TRBD1
TGCGCCAGCAGCCAAGAAACAGGGGGCTATGGCTACACCTTC
CASSQETGGYGYTF
>TRBJ1-5|NA|TRBV28|TRBD1
TGTGCCAGCAGCCTATGGGCCGGGACAGGGGATCAGCCCCAGCATTTT
CASSLWAGTGDQPQHF